These 18 T cell receptor beta chains originate from one sample sequenced in a study of PD-1 blockade in mismatch repair-deficient tumors. Method: immunoSEQ multiplex PCR; TCRdb's copy keeps in-frame clones and lacks some. The sample gives 75,000 to 80,000 clones, roughly 80% of which show up once; about 6% is in the top ten. The sample consisted of peripheral blood, taken 44 weeks after starting pembrolizumab. These receptors were taken from an adult with mismatch repair-deficient cancer.

The chain joins TRBV7-9 to TRBJ2-3; D is possibly TRBD1 (5 bases). V dropped 1 base and J dropped 4 bases, with 9 bases sitting between them. Germline V CDR1 and CDR2: SEHNR, FQNEAQ (reference sequence). This CDR3 contains 14 residues. The CDR3 DNA reads as TGTGCCAGCAGCTTAGTGCAGGGCCCAGATACGCAGTATTTT. Protein: CASSLVQGPDTQYF.

The chain combines TRBV5-5 with TRBJ2-1; 11 positions agree with TRBD2. Trimming removed 4 bases from V and 10 bases from J; junction bases left unmatched: 10. The CDR3 runs 15 residues. Germline CDR1 and CDR2: SGHKS and YYEKEE (reference sequence). CDR3 amino acids: CASSEGLAETREQFF. CDR3 sequence (DNA): TGTGCCAGCAGCGAGGGACTAGCGGAGACACGGGAGCAGTTCTTC.

The CDR3 DNA reads as TGTGCCAGCAGCTTGTCCGGGACAGGGGTTAACTATGGCTACACCTTC. This codes for CASSLSGTGVNYGYTF. The V call is TRBV5-5, the J call TRBJ1-2, with 10 bases aligning to TRBD1. With 1 base clipped from V and 1 base from J, the junction kept 4 bases outside the gene matches. The V gene's germline CDR1 is SGHKS and CDR2 YYEKEE (reference sequence). This CDR3 is 16 amino acids long.

The gene calls are TRBV11-2 and TRBJ1-3; D is unclear. The germline V gene has CDR1 SGHAT and CDR2 FQNNGV. The CDR3 covers 15 residues. V gave up 0 bases and J gave up 4 bases, with 10 bases separating them. The CDR3 loop reads CASSLESRAGNTIYF. CDR3 DNA sequence: TGTGCCAGCAGCTTAGAAAGTAGGGCCGGAAACACCATATATTTT.

This chain links TRBV11-2 with TRBJ2-7; D might be TRBD1 (6 bases). This CDR3 region has 14 residues. V was shortened by 2 bases and J by 2 bases, with 10 bases between the two germline ends. Germline V CDR1 and CDR2: SGHAT, FQNNGV. As DNA, the CDR3 is TGTGCCAGCAGCTTAACAGGGATAGCCTACGAGCAGTACTTC. As protein: CASSLTGIAYEQYF.

The chain couples TRBV19 to TRBJ1-3; D gene ambiguous. This CDR3 is built from 14 residues. With 3 bases removed from V and 0 bases from J, the gap between germline ends came to 6 bases. Germline V gene data show CDR1 as LNHDA and CDR2 as SQIVND (reference sequence). The CDR3 region is CASSISASGNTIYF. The CDR3 DNA reads TGTGCCAGTAGTATTTCGGCCTCTGGAAACACCATATATTTT.

V gene TRBV11-1 combines with J gene TRBJ2-7; TRBD2 aligns across 7 bases. The CDR3 runs 15 residues. CDR1 is SGHAT, CDR2 FQDESV, per germline (reference sequence). The V segment lost 5 bases and the J segment 7 bases; nucleotides outside the gene matches: 14. The CDR3 DNA is TGTGCCAGCAGCCGAAGCGGGACCACACGACGGGAGCAGTACTTC. Amino acid sequence: CASSRSGTTRREQYF.

The chain is built from TRBV9 and TRBJ1-5, with D unresolved. In germline, CDR1 is SGDLS, CDR2 YYNGEE. The CDR3 runs 15 residues. With 4 bases removed from V and 0 bases from J, the gap between germline ends came to 11 bases. The CDR3 loop reads CASSKTDYSNQPQHF. The CDR3 DNA reads as TGTGCCAGCAGCAAAACAGATTATAGCAATCAGCCCCAGCATTTT.

The V gene is TRBV19, the J gene TRBJ2-6; D is ambiguous. CDR1 and CDR2 (germline): LNHDA, SQIVND (reference sequence). Trimming took 4 bases from V and 3 from J, leaving 22 bases between them. This CDR3 has 19 residues. The CDR3 is CASSTQSFVGSYGANVLTF. The CDR3 DNA is TGTGCCAGTAGTACCCAAAGTTTTGTGGGCTCTTATGGGGCCAACGTCCTGACTTTC.

The CDR3 spells CASAAGGSTDTQYF. In nucleotides, the CDR3 is TGTGCCAGCGCGGCGGGGGGTAGCACAGATACGCAGTATTTT. The V call is TRBV9, the J call TRBJ2-3; 8 bases match TRBD2. The CDR3 has 14 residues. The junction had 4 bases not matched to a gene; V was cut back by 7 bases and J by 0 bases. Germline CDR1 SGDLS, CDR2 YYNGEE.

The genes are TRBV9 and TRBJ2-7; D is uncertain. Germline-derived CDR1 and CDR2 are SGDLS and YYNGEE. The germline V and J ends were trimmed by 4 bases and 0 bases, with 11 bases remaining between them. The CDR3 has 14 residues. The CDR3 DNA follows: TGTGCCAGCAGCCCCTCCGGATACTCCTACGAGCAGTACTTC. Its translation is CASSPSGYSYEQYF.

The J gene is TRBJ2-3, the V gene TRBV9; D is unclear. The germline V and J ends were trimmed by 2 bases and 4 bases, with 8 bases remaining between them. CDR3 length equals 13 residues. In germline, CDR1 is SGDLS, CDR2 YYNGEE. The CDR3 DNA follows: TGTGCCAGCAGCGTGCAGGTCGCAGATACGCAGTATTTT. This translates into CASSVQVADTQYF.

CDR3 bases: TGTGCCAGCAGTCGCGACTGGTCGAGGGACGAGCAGTACTTC. This encodes CASSRDWSRDEQYF. This sequence joins TRBV6-5 and TRBJ2-7; the D gene is possibly TRBD2 (5 bases). Trimming removed 5 bases from V and 5 bases from J, with 16 bases in between. CDR3 length equals 14 residues. The germline V gene has CDR1 MNHEY and CDR2 SVGAGI.

Turning to this clone: The junction differs from germline at one of its ends, possibly a read error. The genes are TRBV29-1 and TRBJ1-1, with D possibly matching TRBD1 (6 bases). Germline CDR1 reads SQVTM; CDR2 reads ANQGSEA. The CDR3 has 10 residues. This chain's CDR3 is CSVEWGATFF. CDR3 nucleotide sequence: TGCAGCGTTGAATGGGGGGCGACTTTTTTT.

In DNA form, the CDR3 reads TGTGCCAGCACCCTCGGGGCCTCTGGCTACAATGAGCAGTTCTTC. Translation gives CASTLGASGYNEQFF. The chain recombines TRBV27 with TRBJ2-1; D possibly matches TRBD1 or TRBD2 (5 bases each). This CDR3 region has 15 residues. The germline V gene has CDR1 MNHEY and CDR2 SMNVEV (reference sequence). With 7 bases removed from V and 3 bases from J, the gap between germline ends came to 16 bases.

This chain joins TRBV19 and TRBJ2-7, with 10 bases lining up with TRBD2. With V trimmed by 5 bases and J by 2 bases, 6 bases remained unmatched. CDR1 LNHDA and CDR2 SQIVND come from the germline V gene (reference sequence). The CDR3 totals 15 residues. The CDR3, as DNA: TGTGCCAGTAGTTGGGCTAGCGGGAGAGCCTACGAGCAGTACTTC. Translated, it gives CASSWASGRAYEQYF.

The chain couples TRBV7-2 to TRBJ2-5; TRBD1 agrees at 8 bases. In germline, CDR1 is SGHTA, CDR2 FQGNSA. V lost 6 bases, J lost 4 bases, and 4 bases stayed unmatched. The CDR3 spans 13 residues. This CDR3 is CASRPTGGETQYF. The DNA of the CDR3 is TGTGCCAGCAGACCAACAGGGGGAGAGACCCAGTACTTC.

The rearrangement joins TRBV5-4 to TRBJ2-1; TRBD2 aligns across 9 bases. With 4 bases clipped from V and 4 bases from J, the junction kept 9 bases outside the gene matches. The length of the CDR3 is 16 residues. The germline V gene has CDR1 SGHNT and CDR2 YYREEE (reference sequence). The CDR3 loop is CASSPPTSGEYNEQFF. The CDR3 DNA follows: TGTGCCAGCAGCCCCCCGACTAGCGGAGAGTACAATGAGCAGTTCTTC.